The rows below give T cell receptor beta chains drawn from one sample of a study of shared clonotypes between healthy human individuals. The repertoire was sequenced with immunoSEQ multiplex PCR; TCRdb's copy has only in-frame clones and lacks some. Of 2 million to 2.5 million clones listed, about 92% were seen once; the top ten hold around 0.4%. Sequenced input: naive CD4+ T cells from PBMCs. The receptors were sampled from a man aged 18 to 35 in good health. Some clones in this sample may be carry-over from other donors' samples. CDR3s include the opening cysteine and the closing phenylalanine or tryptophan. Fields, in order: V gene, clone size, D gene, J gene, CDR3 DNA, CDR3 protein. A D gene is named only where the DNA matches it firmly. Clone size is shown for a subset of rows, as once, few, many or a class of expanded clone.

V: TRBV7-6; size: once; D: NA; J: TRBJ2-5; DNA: TGTGCCAGCAGCTTAGTTCCAGAGGGCCAAGAGACCCAGTACTTC; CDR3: CASSLVPEGQETQYF
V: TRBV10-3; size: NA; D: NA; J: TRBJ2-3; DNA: TGTGCCATCAGTGATTACACAGATACGCAGTATTTT; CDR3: CAISDYTDTQYF
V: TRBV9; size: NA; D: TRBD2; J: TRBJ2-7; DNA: TGTGCCAGCAGCGTCAGCCCCCGTGGGAGCGGGGGACCCTACGAGCAGTACTTC; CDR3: CASSVSPRGSGGPYEQYF
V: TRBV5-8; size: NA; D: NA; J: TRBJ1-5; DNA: TGTGCCAGCAGCTCCCGCTCAATTGGGGGTAAAAGTAGTAATCAGCCCCAGCATTTT; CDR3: CASSSRSIGGKSSNQPQHF
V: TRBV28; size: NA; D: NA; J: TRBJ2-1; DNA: TGTGCCAGCAGCCCCCCGACAAGGGAGCAGTTCTTC; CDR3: CASSPPTREQFF
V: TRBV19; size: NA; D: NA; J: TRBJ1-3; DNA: TGTGCCAGTAGTAATCCGGCCCCCTCTGGAAACACCATATATTTT; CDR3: CASSNPAPSGNTIYF
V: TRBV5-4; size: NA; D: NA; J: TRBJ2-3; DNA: TGTGCCAGCAGCTCAAGACTAGATATAGATACGCAGTATTTT; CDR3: CASSSRLDIDTQYF
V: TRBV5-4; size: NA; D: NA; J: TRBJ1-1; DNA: TGTGCCAGCAGCTTGAGAGTCAACCGACTGGACACTGAAGCTTTCTTT; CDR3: CASSLRVNRLDTEAFF
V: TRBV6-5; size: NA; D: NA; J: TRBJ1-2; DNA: TGTGCCAGCAGCCCTATAGGGACCCTCCCCTATGGCTACACCTTC; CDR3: CASSPIGTLPYGYTF
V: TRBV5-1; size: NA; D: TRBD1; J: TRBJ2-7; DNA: TGCGCCAGCAGCCCGGCGGGGGACAGGGACCACGAGCAGTACTTC; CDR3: CASSPAGDRDHEQYF
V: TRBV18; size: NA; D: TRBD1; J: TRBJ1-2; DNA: TGTGCCAGCTCACGGACCGGGACAGGGGTCGGCTACACCTTC; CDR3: CASSRTGTGVGYTF
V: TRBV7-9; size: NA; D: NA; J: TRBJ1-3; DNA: TGTGCCAGCAGCACCGAGGGCCACATCTCTGGAAACACCATATATTTT; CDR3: CASSTEGHISGNTIYF
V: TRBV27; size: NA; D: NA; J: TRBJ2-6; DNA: TGTGCCAGCAGTTTCAGTGAGGAATCCGTCCTGACTTTC; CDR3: CASSFSEESVLTF
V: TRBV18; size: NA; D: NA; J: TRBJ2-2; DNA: TGTGCCAGCTCACCCGGACCGATGAACACCGGGGAGCTGTTTTTT; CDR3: CASSPGPMNTGELFF
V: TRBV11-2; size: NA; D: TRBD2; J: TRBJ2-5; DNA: TGTGCCAGCAGCCTCGGGACTAGAGAGACCCAGTACTTC; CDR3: CASSLGTRETQYF
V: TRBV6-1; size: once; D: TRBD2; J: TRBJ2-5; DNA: TGTGCCAGCAATGAATATAGCGGGAGTTTGGAGACCCAGTACTTC; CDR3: CASNEYSGSLETQYF
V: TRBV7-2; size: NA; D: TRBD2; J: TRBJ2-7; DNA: TGTGCCAGCAGCTTAGTGGCTAGCGGTTCGAGCTACGAGCAGTACTTC; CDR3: CASSLVASGSSYEQYF
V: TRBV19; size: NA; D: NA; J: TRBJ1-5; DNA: TGTGCCAGTAGTCCCGGAGCGGGGTTTTATCAGCCCCAGCATTTT; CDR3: CASSPGAGFYQPQHF
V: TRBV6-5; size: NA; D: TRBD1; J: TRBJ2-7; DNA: TGTGCCAGCAGGCCATCCGGGACAGCGTGGTACGAGCAGTACTTC; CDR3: CASRPSGTAWYEQYF
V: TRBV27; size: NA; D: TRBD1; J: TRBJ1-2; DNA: TGTGCCAGCAGTGCTCACCCGGGACAGGGTGGCTATGGCTACACCTTC; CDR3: CASSAHPGQGGYGYTF
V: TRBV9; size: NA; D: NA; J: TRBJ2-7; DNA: TGTGCCAGCAGCGTAGGGGGACCTATTAACGAGCAGTACTTC; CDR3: CASSVGGPINEQYF
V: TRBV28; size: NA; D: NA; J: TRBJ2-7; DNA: TGTGCCAGCCTGAATGAGGGGTACGAGCAGTACTTC; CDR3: CASLNEGYEQYF
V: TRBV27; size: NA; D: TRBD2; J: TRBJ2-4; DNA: TGTGCCAGCACGCGGGCGGGAGGGGGTCCTATAGCCAAAAACATTCAGTACTTC; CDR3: CASTRAGGGPIAKNIQYF
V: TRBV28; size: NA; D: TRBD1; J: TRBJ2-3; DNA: TGTGCCAGCAGTTCGCCAGCCGGGACAGGGACAGATACGCAGTATTTT; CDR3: CASSSPAGTGTDTQYF
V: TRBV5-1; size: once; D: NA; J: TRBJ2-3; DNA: TGCGCCAGCAGCATCGGGGCCTCCCTGGAGGGTACGCAGTATTTT; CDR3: CASSIGASLEGTQYF
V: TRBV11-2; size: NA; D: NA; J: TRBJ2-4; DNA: TGTGCCAGCAGCTCAGGGGTGGGGAAAAACATTCAGTACTTC; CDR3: CASSSGVGKNIQYF
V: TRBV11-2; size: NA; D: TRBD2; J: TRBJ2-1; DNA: TGTGCCAGCAGCTTAGTGCCTAGCGGGACCTCTGAGCAGTTCTTC; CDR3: CASSLVPSGTSEQFF